Below are 14 T cell receptor beta chains sequenced from a single sample in a study of Ad26.COV2.S vaccination and SARS-CoV-2 variants. Clones were sequenced by immunoSEQ multiplex PCR, and TCRdb holds only the in-frame ones, with some missing. The sample includes about 320,000 clones, around four fifths of them seen just once. Treatment in this sample: about 20 received Ad26.COV2.S at low or high dose, single or two shots; 5 received placebo; per-sample allocation not given. Samples came from day 63 after the first vaccine or placebo injection. This specimen consisted of peripheral blood, obtained in a trial of Ad26.COV2.S vaccine versus placebo. The receptor source for this set is a person aged 18-65 years who received the Ad26.COV2.S COVID-19 vaccine or a placebo.

CDR3 protein: CASSDPGGTNEKLFF. The CDR3 DNA is TGCGCCAGCAGCGATCCAGGGGGAACTAATGAAAAACTGTTTTTT. The V and J genes are TRBV5-1 and TRBJ1-4; 7 positions agree with TRBD1. Per the germline V gene, CDR1 is SGHRS and CDR2 is YFSETQ. Trimming cost V 4 bases and J 1 base; bases outside gene matches: 4. The CDR3 extends over 15 amino acids.

The gene calls are TRBV7-2 and TRBJ1-3; D is unclear. Germline lookup yields CDR1 SGHTA and CDR2 FQGNSA. The CDR3 extends over 12 amino acids. V was cut by 1 base and J by 4 bases, with 2 bases left in between. For the CDR3, the DNA is TGTGCCAGCAGCTTAGAAGGAAACACCATATATTTT. Translation: CASSLEGNTIYF.

The rearrangement uses TRBV3-1 (or the pseudogene TRBV3-2) and TRBJ2-5; 8 positions match TRBD2. Germline-derived CDR1 and CDR2 are LGHDT and YNNKEL (reference sequence). The CDR3 covers 15 residues. The V gene end was trimmed by 1 base and the J gene end by 4 bases; junction bases not matched to a gene: 5. The CDR3 sequence: CASSQVRGAVETQYF. CDR3 bases: TGTGCCAGCAGCCAAGTGCGGGGGGCCGTAGAGACCCAGTACTTC.

The gene calls are TRBV21-1 and TRBJ2-7; TRBD1 is taken as the D call from the table, unchecked against the DNA. TRBV21-1 is classified as a pseudogene. This CDR3 has 17 residues. This chain's CDR3 is CASSSRDRGPSSYEQYF. The CDR3 nucleotides read TGTGCCAGCAGCAGCCGGGACAGGGGACCCAGCTCCTACGAGCAGTACTTC.

This clone has just a few counts. The V call is TRBV2, the J call TRBJ1-6; D is undetermined. Germline V CDR1 and CDR2: SNHLY, FYNNEI. V lost 0 bases, J lost 3 bases, and 18 bases lay in between. The CDR3 has 19 amino acids. CDR3 sequence: CASSEALFRNRLYNSPLHF. As DNA, the CDR3 is TGTGCCAGCAGTGAAGCGCTTTTCAGAAATCGCCTCTATAATTCACCCCTCCACTTT.

The genes are TRBV18 and TRBJ1-1; D remains ambiguous. The V gene lost 1 base and the J gene lost 1 base, with 19 bases spanning the gap. This CDR3 spans 18 amino acids. Germline V gene data show CDR1 as KGHSH and CDR2 as LQKENI. CDR3 amino acids: CASSPQQLRGRENTEAFF. The CDR3 nucleotides read TGTGCCAGCTCACCACAACAGTTACGTGGCAGAGAGAACACTGAAGCTTTCTTT.

The chain combines TRBV10-3 with TRBJ2-1, with TRBD2 identical over 8 bases. This CDR3 contains 14 residues. Germline V gene sequence: CDR1 ENHRY, CDR2 SYGVKD. Trimming took 6 bases from V and 2 from J; bases not matched to a gene: 3. CDR3 sequence: CAISLTSAYNEQFF. For the CDR3, the DNA is TGTGCCATCAGCCTGACTAGCGCCTACAATGAGCAGTTCTTC.

The CDR3 DNA follows: TGCAGCGTCCTACTCGCCCCGGGCAGGGGGCTTAAGAGAACACGCACAGATACGCAGTATTTT. Protein: CSVLLAPGRGLKRTRTDTQYF. V is TRBV29-1 and J is TRBJ2-3, with 8 bases aligning to TRBD1. Germline CDR1 and CDR2: SQVTM and ANQGSEA. With 6 bases clipped from V and 1 base from J, the junction kept 27 bases outside the gene matches. This CDR3 contains 21 residues.

This rearrangement joins TRBV6-5 to TRBJ1-3; no definite D call. Trimming removed 8 bases from V and 3 bases from J, with 11 bases in between. The germline V gene has CDR1 MNHEY and CDR2 SVGAGI. The CDR3 spans 13 residues. CDR3 DNA sequence: TGTGCCAGCTCACAAGGAAATGGAAACACCATATATTTT. Translating gives CASSQGNGNTIYF.

In DNA form, the CDR3 reads TGTGCCAGCAGCCAAGGGGGAGATACGCAGTATTTT. It yields the protein CASSQGGDTQYF. The V gene is TRBV7-3, the J gene TRBJ2-3; the D gene is possibly TRBD1 (6 bases). The CDR3 consists of 12 residues. V was shortened by 5 bases and J by 5 bases, with 8 bases between the two germline ends. CDR1 SGHTA and CDR2 FQGTGA come from the germline V gene.

The chain has TRBV20-1 and TRBJ2-3; no definite D call. V was trimmed by 3 bases and J by 4 bases, leaving 2 bases between them. The CDR3 extends over 10 amino acids. Germline V gene data show CDR1 as DFQATT and CDR2 as SNEGSKA (reference sequence). The CDR3 loop is CSASPDTQYF. The CDR3 nucleotides read TGCAGTGCTAGCCCAGATACGCAGTATTTT.

This chain links TRBV3-1 (or the pseudogene TRBV3-2) with TRBJ2-7; perhaps TRBD2 as D (5 bases). The V gene's germline CDR1 is LGHDT and CDR2 YNNKEL (reference sequence). Trimming removed 1 base at V and 2 bases at J, with 9 bases between. The CDR3 covers 14 residues. The CDR3 sequence: CASSQGRVTYEQYF. CDR3 bases: TGTGCCAGCAGCCAAGGGCGGGTAACCTACGAGCAGTACTTC.

This chain uses TRBV28 with TRBJ2-5; D is undetermined. This CDR3 spans 10 amino acids. Germline CDR1 and CDR2: MDHEN and SYDVKM. V lost 8 bases and J lost 4, with 5 bases in between. In DNA form, the CDR3 reads TGTGCCAGCTTAGCAGAGACCCAGTACTTC. It codes for CASLAETQYF.

The V gene is TRBV4-2, the J gene TRBJ1-4; D is ambiguous. V shed 4 bases and J shed 7 bases, with 19 bases lying between them. The CDR3 has 16 amino acids. Germline assignment: CDR1 LGHNA and CDR2 YNFKEQ. The CDR3 protein is CASSLSFGALSEKLFF. Here the CDR3 DNA reads TGTGCCAGCAGCCTATCTTTCGGAGCTCTGAGTGAAAAACTGTTTTTT.